This entry lists 16 T cell receptor beta chains sequenced from one sample in a study of a mutant IDH1 vaccine in newly diagnosed glioma. These receptors have no identified antigens. Specified time point: week 5, during vaccination. Every vaccination contained 300 ug of the mutant IDH1 20-mer peptide and was paired with topical imiquimod. Here immunoSEQ multiplex PCR was the method, and the copy in TCRdb shows in-frame clones only, minus some. Among about 42,000 clones, 70% to 90% were seen once, and the ten largest hold approximately 1.7%. Sequenced material: PBMCs, taken from a glioma patient whose treatment included an IDH1 peptide vaccine. The receptors derive from a man aged 35 to 55 with glioma.

The rearrangement links TRBV6-6 to TRBJ1-4; D remains ambiguous. The CDR3 is 14 residues long. Trimming left V 6 bases short and J 5 bases short, with 13 bases between. The germline V gene encodes CDR1 MNHNY and CDR2 SVGAGI (reference sequence). The CDR3 region has the DNA TGTGCCAGCAGCGGAGGGAGAGGAAATGAAAAACTGTTTTTT. It translates to CASSGGRGNEKLFF.

V usage is TRBV7-8 and J usage is TRBJ2-2, with TRBD2 matching over 8 bases. There are 18 residues in the CDR3. Per the germline V gene, CDR1 is SGHVS and CDR2 is FQNEAQ. V gave up 5 bases and J gave up 0 bases; unmatched junction bases: 11. CDR3 DNA: TGTGCCAGCAGCCCTACACAAAGACTAGCGACGAACACCGGGGAGCTGTTTTTT. Translating gives CASSPTQRLATNTGELFF.

DNA for the CDR3: TGTGCCAGCTCACCAGGGACAGGAAACGGAAACACCATATATTTT. This sequence encodes CASSPGTGNGNTIYF. This rearrangement joins TRBV18 to TRBJ1-3, with 8 bases lining up with TRBD1. Germline V CDR1 and CDR2: KGHSH, LQKENI. The CDR3 has 15 residues. V lost 2 bases, J lost 4 bases, and 4 bases stayed unmatched.

The chain combines TRBV7-9 with TRBJ2-1; 7 bases are a match to TRBD1. CDR1 and CDR2 from the germline V gene are SEHNR and FQNEAQ (reference sequence). Unmatched junction bases numbered 4, after V lost 3 bases and J lost 5 bases. There are 14 residues in the CDR3. CDR3: CASSLYRGDNEQFF. DNA of the CDR3: TGTGCCAGCAGCTTGTACAGGGGAGACAATGAGCAGTTCTTC.

The chain recombines TRBV10-3 with TRBJ2-5; TRBD2 is a possible D gene (5 bases). This CDR3 comprises 14 residues. From germline, CDR1 is ENHRY and CDR2 SYGVKD. V shed 0 bases and J shed 5 bases, with 10 bases lying between them. The CDR3 region has the DNA TGTGCCATCAGTGAGTCGACTGGGGAGGAGACCCAGTACTTC. This gives the protein CAISESTGEETQYF.

The chain carries TRBV2 and TRBJ2-5, with D unclear. Germline CDR1 reads SNHLY; CDR2 reads FYNNEI. This CDR3 is built from 13 residues. The V end lost 5 bases, the J end lost 1 base, and 8 bases lay between the germline ends. Here the CDR3 DNA reads TGTGCCAGCAGTATCGTACCCCAAGAGACCCAGTACTTC. This translates into CASSIVPQETQYF. The variable domain in full, with the rest retrieved from reference TRBV2 and TRBJ2-5, is EPEVTQTPSHQVTQMGQEVILRCVPISNHLYFYWYRQILGQKVEFLVSFYNNEISEKSEIFDDQFSVERPDGSNFTLKIRSTKLEDSAMYFCASSIVPQETQYFGPGTRLLVL.

The chain has TRBV10-3 and TRBJ2-1; TRBD2 might be the D (5 bases). V lost 0 bases and J lost 0, with 6 bases in between. The CDR3 loop spans 15 amino acids. CDR1 ENHRY and CDR2 SYGVKD come from the germline V gene. CDR3 amino acids: CAISESDYSYNEQFF. The CDR3 DNA is TGTGCCATCAGTGAGTCTGACTACTCCTACAATGAGCAGTTCTTC.

This chain joins TRBV4-3 and TRBJ2-5; 11 bases match TRBD1. V dropped 1 base and J dropped 9; count of bases not matched to a gene: 7. The CDR3 extends over 15 amino acids. Germline V gene sequence: CDR1 LGHNA, CDR2 YSLEER. DNA of the CDR3: TGCGCCAGCAGCCAAGGGGAGGGACAGGGGGGGGCCCAGTACTTC. It encodes CASSQGEGQGGAQYF.

J is TRBJ1-1 and V is TRBV18, with 8 positions matching TRBD1. This CDR3 region has 15 residues. Germline trimming cut 6 bases from V and 4 bases from J; bases unmatched to any gene: 10. Germline V gives CDR1 KGHSH, CDR2 LQKENI. The CDR3 spells CASSRTGTRGTEAFF. CDR3 sequence (DNA): TGTGCCAGCTCCCGGACAGGGACCAGAGGCACTGAAGCTTTCTTT.

CDR3: CASSRTRELTDTQYF. For the CDR3, the DNA is TGTGCCAGTAGTAGGACTAGGGAACTCACAGATACGCAGTATTTT. The V call is TRBV19, the J call TRBJ2-3; 7 bases fit TRBD2. The trim removed 4 bases at V and 2 bases at J, leaving 6 bases unmatched. Per germline, CDR1 LNHDA and CDR2 SQIVND (reference sequence). The CDR3 consists of 15 residues.

The chain combines TRBV7-9 with TRBJ1-5; D unresolved. Germline V CDR1 and CDR2: SEHNR, FQNEAQ (reference sequence). CDR3 length: 13 residues. Trimming stripped 3 bases from V and 1 base from J, with 4 bases between. CDR3 DNA: TGTGCCAGCAGCTTGCGGAGCAATCAGCCCCAGCATTTT. Translated: CASSLRSNQPQHF.

This clone occurred a few times. The chain employs TRBV6-5 and TRBJ2-7; TRBD1 aligns across 9 bases. Germline CDR1 reads MNHEY; CDR2 reads SVGAGI. After removal of 4 bases from V and 2 bases from J, the junction contained 9 bases not matched to a gene. CDR3 size: 16 residues. CDR3 residues: CASSFTGGASPYEQYF. CDR3 DNA: TGTGCCAGCAGTTTTACAGGGGGCGCGTCTCCCTACGAGCAGTACTTC.

The genes are TRBV4-1 and TRBJ1-2, with D possibly matching TRBD1 (5 bases). CDR3 length equals 15 residues. V shed 0 bases and J shed 3 bases, with 11 bases lying between them. The germline V gene has CDR1 MGHRA and CDR2 YSYEKL. CDR3 loop: CASSQDPQGHYGYTF. CDR3 nucleotide sequence: TGCGCCAGCAGCCAAGATCCCCAGGGCCACTATGGCTACACCTTC.

The V call is TRBV7-2, the J call TRBJ2-1; D is possibly TRBD2 (6 bases). Germline CDR1 reads SGHTA; CDR2 reads FQGNSA. This CDR3 contains 16 residues. The V and J ends lost 5 bases and 0 bases respectively, with 14 bases between them. The chain's CDR3 is CASSLGTLSSYNEQFF. The CDR3 DNA is TGTGCCAGCAGCCTCGGGACTTTAAGCTCCTACAATGAGCAGTTCTTC.

This chain links TRBV5-1 with TRBJ2-3; D is perhaps TRBD1 or TRBD2 (5 bases each). V lost 4 bases to trimming and J lost 0 bases, with 12 bases between them. The CDR3 contains 15 residues. Germline assignment: CDR1 SGHRS and CDR2 YFSETQ. The chain's CDR3 is CASSPGTTSTDTQYF. The DNA for the CDR3 is TGCGCCAGCAGCCCCGGGACCACTAGCACAGATACGCAGTATTTT.

The chain carries TRBV6-4 and TRBJ2-3; D call uncertain. V lost 2 bases to trimming and J lost 6 bases, with 12 bases between them. The CDR3 loop spans 14 amino acids. CDR1 and CDR2 from the germline V gene are MRHNA and SNTAGT. The CDR3: CASSDTQSSDTQYF. The DNA for the CDR3 is TGTGCCAGCAGTGACACTCAGTCTTCCGATACGCAGTATTTT.